Listed below are T cell receptor beta chains from one sample, sequenced in a study of regulatory T cells in long-lasting Graves disease. One entry per CDR3 protein, called by TCRdb with MiXCR from the multiplex PCR reads. In the table there are 400,000 to 600,000 distinct CDR3 sequences, roughly 21% of which are singletons. The starting material was peripheral blood mononuclear cells (PBMCs), obtained when the disease was refractory, from a patient treated with antithyroid drugs. Receptor source: a female donor with Graves disease. Both conserved end residues are part of each CDR3.

J	V	CDR3
TRBJ2-7	TRBV7-9	CASSLATVPGRSYEQYF
TRBJ2-7	TRBV28	CASSLRGESYEQYF
TRBJ1-2	TRBV6-1	CASSEALGGNYGYTF
TRBJ2-7	TRBV28	CASREGANEQYF
TRBJ1-2	TRBV7-9	CASSPAGARGYGYTF
TRBJ1-1	TRBV12-3/TRBV12-4	CAGSRRNTEAFF
TRBJ1-2	TRBV9	CASSVNAGYLYGYTF
TRBJ2-7	TRBV28	CASSWRGPYEQYF
TRBJ1-1	TRBV28	CASSLDNLVLVRTEAFF
TRBJ1-1	TRBV5-1	CASSLVTGGGTEAFF
TRBJ1-4	TRBV6-1	CASRVLGHGSEKLFF
TRBJ2-7	TRBV6-2/TRBV6-3	CASSYDGGGMYEQYF
TRBJ1-4	TRBV19	CASSIASASTNEKLFF
TRBJ2-2	TRBV10-3	CAISETGTSGRTGELFF
TRBJ2-7	TRBV7-9	CASSLEAGSAYEQYF
TRBJ1-1	TRBV28	CASSKPGGPTEAFF
TRBJ1-6	TRBV2	CASSFGGYNSPLHF
TRBJ2-5	TRBV7-2	CASSPRLGTGGRETQYF
TRBJ2-7	TRBV6-7	CASDRREYYEQYF
TRBJ1-2	TRBV15	CAASRDVGGGYTF
TRBJ2-5	TRBV4-1	CASSHQLATPRQETQYF
TRBJ2-7	TRBV27	CASSSRDGFYEQYF
TRBJ1-3	TRBV5-6	CASSFGAGNTIYF
TRBJ2-3	TRBV20-1	CSAPPLVGTDTQYF
TRBJ2-5	TRBV6-2/TRBV6-3	CASRGGETQYF
TRBJ2-5	TRBV6-1	CASSPDTYQGTQYF
TRBJ2-7	TRBV4-1	CASSTQANTGYEQYF
TRBJ2-7	TRBV6-1	CASRRDSTYEQYF
TRBJ2-2	TRBV2	CASRDTPRGDGELFF
TRBJ1-1	TRBV6-5	CASSYTRRGRTEAFF
TRBJ2-7	TRBV11-2	CASSLIGTEAYEQYF